These 20 T cell receptor beta chains originate from one sample sequenced in a study of T cells in Graves' hyperthyroidism and ophthalmopathy. The TCR beta CDR3 regions underwent amplification using RNA transcripts as the source. TCR CDR3 underwent first-round RT-PCR with the HTBI primer set. MiXCR, run by TCRdb on the multiplex PCR reads, gives a single entry per CDR3 protein. Among more than 600,000 distinct CDR3 sequences listed, 16% were seen once. Material for sequencing was blood. The receptors come from a man between 18 and 29 years old with Graves' hyperthyroidism.

The sample holds a few counts of this clonotype. The chain couples TRBV19 to TRBJ2-1; 9 nucleotides align to TRBD2. CDR3 length: 16 residues. With V trimmed by 7 bases and J by 7 bases, 14 bases remained unmatched. The germline V gene has CDR1 LNHDA and CDR2 SQIVND (reference sequence). CDR3 region: CASTSPAGGRGNEQFF. In nucleotides, the CDR3 is TGTGCCAGTACCTCTCCAGCGGGAGGCAGAGGGAATGAGCAGTTCTTC.

The chain carries TRBV5-8 and TRBJ1-4; no reliable D call. Per germline, CDR1 SGHTS and CDR2 YDEGEE. The CDR3 is 12 residues long. Trimming left V 3 bases short and J 8 bases short, with 8 bases between. In nucleotides, the CDR3 is TGTGCCAGCAGCTGGTTCGGGGAAAAACTGTTTTTT. It specifies CASSWFGEKLFF.

The chain is built from TRBV19 and TRBJ2-2, with D possibly matching TRBD1 (5 bases). The length of the CDR3 is 14 residues. Germline CDR1 is LNHDA and CDR2 is SQIVND (reference sequence). Trimming left V 3 bases short and J 7 bases short, with 12 bases between. The CDR3 region has the DNA TGTGCCAGTAGTATGGGGCGGCTTGGCGGGGAGCTGTTTTTT. This sequence encodes CASSMGRLGGELFF.

This clonotype came up a few times. This chain joins TRBV27 and TRBJ2-7; D gene ambiguous. Germline V gene data show CDR1 as MNHEY and CDR2 as SMNVEV (reference sequence). Trimming stripped 1 base from V and 1 base from J, with 8 bases between. This CDR3 comprises 14 residues. CDR3 residues: CASSLFFRSYEQYF. For the CDR3, the DNA is TGTGCCAGCAGTTTATTCTTCAGGTCCTACGAGCAGTACTTC.

The chain couples TRBV6-2 or TRBV6-3 to TRBJ2-3, with 10 nucleotides matching TRBD1. Germline V gene lookup returns CDR1 MNHEY and CDR2 SVGEGT. The J segment lost 1 base and the V segment lost 6 bases, leaving 10 bases of the junction unmatched. This CDR3 is 17 amino acids long. The CDR3 region has the DNA TGTGCCAGCAGACACTCCCCTGGACAGGGGGGCACAGATACGCAGTATTTT. As protein: CASRHSPGQGGTDTQYF.

This clonotype was counted many times. The chain links TRBV20-1 to TRBJ2-1; 7 bases match TRBD2. The ends lost 3 bases at V and 6 bases at J; junction bases unmatched: 14. This CDR3 region has 16 residues. The V gene's germline CDR1 is DFQATT and CDR2 SNEGSKA (reference sequence). CDR3 protein: CSASERRPSGANEQFF. The CDR3 DNA reads TGCAGTGCTAGTGAAAGAAGGCCTAGCGGTGCCAATGAGCAGTTCTTC.

This clonotype occurred a few times. The chain couples TRBV7-9 to TRBJ2-5, with 10 bases matching TRBD1. The V segment lost 5 bases and the J segment 13 bases; nucleotides outside the gene matches: 13. The CDR3 is 14 amino acids. Germline V gives CDR1 SEHNR, CDR2 FQNEAQ (reference sequence). The CDR3 is CASSRGQGLGRAYF. As DNA, the CDR3 is TGTGCCAGCAGCCGGGGACAGGGGCTCGGGCGGGCGTACTTC.

This clonotype came up a few times. The gene calls are TRBV11-3 and TRBJ1-3, with D perhaps matching TRBD1 (6 bases). In germline, CDR1 is SGHNT, CDR2 YENEEA. V lost 3 bases to trimming and J lost 4 bases, with 10 bases between them. This CDR3 is built from 14 residues. The CDR3 coding sequence is TGTGCCAGCAGCTTTGGACAGTTCGGAAACACCATATATTTT. Encoded protein: CASSFGQFGNTIYF.

This clonotype was observed at least ten times. The chain joins TRBV12-3 or TRBV12-4 to TRBJ2-2; 9 positions match TRBD1. J was trimmed by 2 bases and V by 6 bases; bases with no gene match: 10. The CDR3 consists of 17 residues. The CDR3 DNA sequence: TGTGCCAGCAGCCTCTGGACAGGGGCGATTAACACCGGGGAGCTGTTTTTT. Its translation is CASSLWTGAINTGELFF.

This clonotype was seen a few times. The chain uses TRBV6-4 and TRBJ1-5; TRBD1 matches at 7 bases. The junction had 7 bases not matched to a gene; V was cut back by 5 bases and J by 6 bases. Germline CDR1 reads MRHNA; CDR2 reads SNTAGT. The length of the CDR3 is 14 residues. CDR3 region: CASSRDSGGQPQHF. The CDR3 DNA sequence: TGTGCCAGCAGTCGGGACAGCGGGGGTCAGCCCCAGCATTTT.

This clonotype was found many times. V and J are TRBV12-3 or TRBV12-4 and TRBJ1-1; D is possibly TRBD1 (5 bases). Deletions cut 5 bases from V and 8 bases from J, with 24 bases between. The CDR3 has 16 amino acids. The CDR3 DNA follows: TGTGCCAGCAGTCCCGATAACCCCCGAGGGACCTTGGAAGCTTTCTTT. Its protein product is CASSPDNPRGTLEAFF.

This clonotype occurred many times. The V and J genes are TRBV7-8 and TRBJ1-1; the D is unclear. The V and J ends lost 5 bases and 5 bases respectively, with 18 bases between them. Germline V CDR1 and CDR2: SGHVS, FQNEAQ. This CDR3 spans 15 amino acids. DNA of the CDR3: TGTGCCAGCAGCCGCACAGACGCTTCGGAAACTGAAGCTTTCTTT. Protein sequence: CASSRTDASETEAFF.

V and J are TRBV27 and TRBJ1-2; D is possibly TRBD1 (5 bases). The V gene's germline CDR1 is MNHEY and CDR2 SMNVEV (reference sequence). This CDR3 is built from 16 residues. V lost 0 bases and J lost 4, with 15 bases in between. The CDR3: CASSLSTPWGTYGYTF. CDR3 nucleotides: TGTGCCAGCAGTTTATCCACCCCTTGGGGGACCTATGGCTACACCTTC.

At least ten counts were recorded for this clonotype. The chain recombines TRBV28 with TRBJ1-4; no reliable D call. Germline V gene data show CDR1 as MDHEN and CDR2 as SYDVKM. The CDR3 extends over 13 amino acids. V was trimmed by 5 bases and J by 0 bases, leaving 4 bases between them. The CDR3: CASSIATNEKLFF. In DNA, the CDR3 is TGTGCCAGCAGTATAGCAACTAATGAAAAACTGTTTTTT.

The gene calls are TRBV5-4 and TRBJ2-1; possible D gene TRBD2, 7 bases. Germline V CDR1 and CDR2: SGHNT, YYREEE (reference sequence). The V end was cut by 4 bases, the J end by 4 bases, with 18 bases between. This CDR3 comprises 16 residues. CDR3 bases: TGTGCCAGCAGCCCCGGGGGCCTAGCGGAGTACAATGAGCAGTTCTTC. The encoded protein is CASSPGGLAEYNEQFF. The whole variable domain, remainder taken from reference TRBV5-4 and TRBJ2-1, is ETGVTQSPTHLIKTRGQQVTLRCSSQSGHNTVSWYQQALGQGPQFIFQYYREEENGRGNFPPRFSGLQFPNYSSELNVNALELDDSALYLCASSPGGLAEYNEQFFGPGTRLTVL.

This clonotype has just a few counts. This chain connects TRBV4-1 to TRBJ2-7; tentatively, D is TRBD1 (6 bases). The V end was cut by 1 base, the J end by 0 bases, with 13 bases between. The germline V gene has CDR1 MGHRA and CDR2 YSYEKL. This CDR3 has 16 amino acids. The CDR3 region is CASSQAPQGNSYEQYF. The CDR3 DNA follows: TGCGCCAGCAGCCAAGCCCCACAGGGAAACTCCTACGAGCAGTACTTC.

This clonotype has ten or more counts. The V and J genes are TRBV7-2 and TRBJ2-1, with D perhaps matching TRBD2 (6 bases). This CDR3 is built from 15 residues. Deletions cut 1 base from V and 1 base from J, with 8 bases between. Germline CDR1 is SGHTA and CDR2 is FQGNSA. CDR3 DNA: TGTGCCAGCAGCTTAGTTAGCGGTTCCTACAATGAGCAGTTCTTC. Protein: CASSLVSGSYNEQFF.

The chain has TRBV7-9 and TRBJ1-6; D remains ambiguous. CDR1 is SEHNR, CDR2 FQNEAQ, per germline (reference sequence). V was shortened by 5 bases and J by 10 bases, with 15 bases between the two germline ends. The CDR3 sequence is 14 residues long. This chain's CDR3 is CASSRIAERSPLHF. CDR3 DNA: TGTGCCAGCAGCCGGATAGCCGAACGATCACCCCTCCACTTT.

The chain has TRBV7-2 and TRBJ2-5, with D possibly being TRBD2 (5 bases). The CDR3 totals 15 residues. Germline CDR1 and CDR2: SGHTA and FQGNSA. Trimming removed 4 bases from V and 1 base from J, with 13 bases in between. CDR3 loop: CASSSGRAGQETQYF. Written as DNA, the CDR3 is TGTGCCAGCAGCTCCGGGCGGGCGGGCCAAGAGACCCAGTACTTC.

V usage is TRBV7-6 and J usage is TRBJ2-5; D is possibly TRBD1 (5 bases). Germline lookup yields CDR1 SGHVS and CDR2 FNYEAQ. The CDR3 length is 13 residues. Deletions cut 8 bases from V and 3 bases from J, with 13 bases between. Here the CDR3 DNA reads TGTGCCAGCGCGCAGGGCGGAGAAGAGACCCAGTACTTC. Translated, it gives CASAQGGEETQYF.